The sequence of this TCR beta chain was determined in a study of human T cells and chemical hapten exposure. Across the study: A mostly female patient group had alopecia areata, totalis or universalis. There were per-sample TCR yield variations, arising mainly from small pooled library volume differences.

CDR3 length equals 14 residues. The germline V gene has CDR1 SGHRS and CDR2 YFSETQ. Trimming at V came to 5 bases and at J to 1 base, leaving 4 bases not matched to a gene. From the RACE reads, TCRdb called clonotypes with MiXCR, one entry per CDR3 protein. Altogether 85,000 or so distinct CDR3 sequences are present, roughly 12% being singletons, with the ten largest covering 1.6%. This sample's time point: patch test 2, 6 weeks after DPC sensitization. Treatment denoted: therapeutic diphenylcyclopropenone sensitization with weekly scalp DPC. Before extraction, the whole blood was not fractionated, and total RNA was taken from it.

The specimen was whole blood, collected in connection with sensitization to the hapten diphenylcyclopropenone (DPC). The receptor comes from a man younger than 30 with alopecia areata. Some clones in this sample may be carry-over from other donors' samples. The chain uses TRBV5-1 and TRBJ2-5; 8 nucleotides line up with TRBD1. The CDR3 loop reads CASRDGQGQETQYF. The DNA for the CDR3 is TGCGCCAGCAGAGACGGACAGGGCCAAGAGACCCAGTACTTC.